These 25 T cell receptor beta chains originate from one sample sequenced in a study of T-cell reconstitution after alpha-beta-depleted transplantation in children. Preparation of the TCRbeta library used unique molecular identifiers. Using its own MiXCR run on the PCR reads, TCRdb lists one record per CDR3 protein. The sample shows 450,000 to 600,000 distinct CDR3 sequences, approximately 10% of them seen only once. Sequences were derived from PBMCs, sampled before TCRalphabeta/CD19-depleted stem cell transplant. The receptors originated from a child under 10 years old with inherited bone marrow failure, due to receive a stem cell transplant.

On this clonotype itself: One base away lies a much larger clone, so this may be a sequencing read error. The CDR3 DNA is TGTGCCAGCAGCCCGCAGACTAGCGGGATTTCTCCAGACTTTTTCTTC. Protein sequence: CASSPQTSGISPDFFF. V and J are TRBV14 and TRBJ2-1; the match to TRBD2 covers 11 bases. J gave up 16 bases and V 4 bases, and 18 bases lay outside the gene matches. The CDR3 has 16 amino acids. Germline values: CDR1 SGHDN, CDR2 FVKESK.

This clonotype showed up many times. The junction and the germline gene differ at one end; a read error may be behind it. V is TRBV28 and J is TRBJ2-3; TRBD2 might be the D (6 bases). CDR1 and CDR2 (germline): MDHEN, SYDVKM. The CDR3 has 14 amino acids. The CDR3 nucleotides read TGTGCCAGCAGTTTATCCCCTCTTGCGGGGATTGGAGACTTT. The encoded protein is CASSLSPLAGIGDF.

This clonotype was detected many times. This rearrangement joins TRBV20-1 to TRBJ1-1, with 7 bases matching TRBD1. Unmatched junction bases numbered 7, after V lost 0 bases and J lost 0 bases. CDR1 is DFQATT and CDR2 is SNEGSKA in the germline V gene (reference sequence). The CDR3 totals 16 residues. This CDR3 is CSARDPGGVVNTEAFF. The CDR3 nucleotides are TGCAGTGCTAGAGATCCAGGGGGGGTTGTGAACACTGAAGCTTTCTTT.

This clonotype was observed many times. V is TRBV5-1 and J is TRBJ2-4; D might be TRBD1 or TRBD2, each matching 5 bases. CDR1 and CDR2 from the germline V gene are SGHRS and YFSETQ. The ends were cut back, 4 bases at V and 5 bases at J, with 16 bases in the middle. The CDR3 is 15 amino acids. Written as DNA, the CDR3 is TGCGCCAGCAGCCTAGTCGATCGGGACGAAAACATTCAGTACTTC. Protein product: CASSLVDRDENIQYF.

This clonotype was seen repeatedly, ten times or more. V is TRBV6-5 and J is TRBJ2-5, with a weak D call TRBD1 (5 bases). The V gene lost 2 bases and the J gene lost 4 bases, with 14 bases spanning the gap. Germline V lookup: CDR1 MNHEY, CDR2 SVGAGI. The CDR3 has 15 residues. CDR3 sequence reads: CASSYGRGPSETQYF. In nucleotides, the CDR3 is TGTGCCAGCAGTTACGGAAGGGGTCCATCAGAGACCCAGTACTTC.

This clonotype has only a few counts. V gene TRBV20-1 combines with J gene TRBJ2-1; 9 nucleotides align to TRBD2. Germline CDR1 reads DFQATT; CDR2 reads SNEGSKA (reference sequence). The ends lost 5 bases at V and 3 bases at J; junction bases unmatched: 8. The CDR3 runs to 15 residues. For the CDR3, the DNA is TGCAGTGCTGTTAGCGGGAGCAGGCACTACAATGAGCAGTTCTTC. Residues: CSAVSGSRHYNEQFF.

In its sample, this clonotype was seen many times. J is TRBJ1-3 and V is TRBV28; D not resolved. The CDR3 totals 15 residues. Trimming cost V 6 bases and J 2 bases, with 14 bases left between them. The germline V gene has CDR1 MDHEN and CDR2 SYDVKM. The CDR3 loop is CASRAQRVAGNTIYF. CDR3 DNA sequence: TGTGCCAGCAGGGCACAGCGAGTTGCTGGAAACACCATATATTTT. The variable domain in full, completed from reference TRBV28 and TRBJ1-3, reads DVKVTQSSRYLVKRTGEKVFLECVQDMDHENMFWYRQDPGLGLRLIYFSYDVKMKEKGDIPEGYSVSREKKERFSLILESASTNQTSMYLCASRAQRVAGNTIYFGEGSWLTVV.

This clonotype was recorded many times. J is TRBJ1-1 and V is TRBV6-2 or TRBV6-3; 8 bases are a match to TRBD1. The CDR3 is made up of 21 amino acids. Losses at the gene ends were 0 bases for V and 1 base for J; bases not matched to a gene: 19. Germline-derived CDR1 and CDR2 are MNHEY and SVGEGT. This CDR3 is CASSYSTGERFPRPTNTEAFF. In nucleotides, the CDR3 is TGTGCCAGCAGTTACTCGACAGGGGAACGGTTCCCCCGGCCCACGAACACTGAAGCTTTCTTT.

This clonotype was detected many times. The chain links TRBV15 to TRBJ1-2; TRBD1 matches 12 bases. Germline V CDR1 and CDR2: LNHNV, YYDKDF (reference sequence). This CDR3 spans 15 amino acids. J was trimmed by 6 bases and V by 5 bases; bases with no gene match: 7. CDR3 amino acids: CATSSRDRGPDGYTF. DNA of the CDR3: TGTGCCACCAGCTCAAGGGACAGGGGGCCTGATGGCTACACCTTC.

The chain uses TRBV30 and TRBJ2-5, with TRBD2 matching 8 bases. The CDR3 runs to 11 residues. The V and J ends lost 4 bases and 5 bases, in that order; junction bases with no gene match: 0. Germline V gene sequence: CDR1 GTSNPN, CDR2 SVGIG (reference sequence). The CDR3: CAWTSGETQYF. CDR3 nucleotides: TGTGCCTGGACTAGCGGGGAGACCCAGTACTTC.

This clonotype was seen a handful of times. CDR3 loop: CASNSGLAGGRGFNEQFF. The DNA of the CDR3 is TGTGCCAGCAACTCAGGACTAGCGGGAGGTCGCGGATTCAATGAGCAGTTCTTC. The chain uses TRBV19 and TRBJ2-1; the match to TRBD2 covers 14 bases. J gave up 6 bases and V 9 bases, and 16 bases lay outside the gene matches. CDR3 size: 18 residues. The germline V gene has CDR1 LNHDA and CDR2 SQIVND (reference sequence).

This clonotype was seen more than once but under ten times. The rearrangement joins TRBV12-3 or TRBV12-4 to TRBJ2-2; 11 nucleotides agree with TRBD2. This CDR3 contains 16 residues. The ends lost 4 bases at V and 7 bases at J; junction bases unmatched: 8. CDR3 sequence reads: CASSSPTSGSFGELFF. The CDR3 nucleotides are TGTGCCAGCAGTTCGCCTACTAGCGGGAGTTTCGGGGAGCTGTTTTTT.

Many counts were recorded for this clonotype. The chain links TRBV20-1 to TRBJ2-3, with a tentative D call TRBD1 (6 bases). This CDR3 is built from 14 residues. The V and J ends lost 5 bases and 2 bases respectively, with 14 bases between them. Germline V gene sequence: CDR1 DFQATT, CDR2 SNEGSKA (reference sequence). The CDR3 sequence is CSAPPGVPTDTQYF. Here the CDR3 DNA reads TGCAGTGCTCCTCCAGGGGTCCCCACAGATACGCAGTATTTT.

This clonotype has ten or more counts. The chain uses TRBV5-6 and TRBJ2-6; no reliable D call. CDR3 length: 19 amino acids. V was pared by 0 bases and J by 1 base, with 17 bases between. Per the germline V gene, CDR1 is SGHDT and CDR2 is YYEEEE. For the CDR3, the DNA is TGTGCCAGCAGCTTGGTATTAGGGTACGTGGGGTCTGGGGCCAACGTCCTGACTTTC. It yields the protein CASSLVLGYVGSGANVLTF.

There are many counts of this clonotype. V gene TRBV27 combines with J gene TRBJ2-7; the D call may be TRBD1 or TRBD2 (5 bases each). V dropped 5 bases and J dropped 0 bases, with 14 bases sitting between them. Germline-derived CDR1 and CDR2 are MNHEY and SMNVEV (reference sequence). CDR3 length: 15 amino acids. In nucleotides, the CDR3 is TGTGCCAGCAGTGTGGGACCCACAAGCTCCTACGAGCAGTACTTC. Translation: CASSVGPTSSYEQYF.

The chain employs TRBV7-2 and TRBJ1-5; D is unresolved. Germline lookup yields CDR1 SGHTA and CDR2 FQGNSA. Between the trimmed V and J ends, which lost 1 base and 2 bases, there was a span of 15 bases. The CDR3 has 17 residues. CDR3 protein: CASSLGYGEVGNQPQHF. DNA of the CDR3: TGTGCCAGCAGCTTAGGCTACGGGGAGGTGGGCAATCAGCCCCAGCATTTT.

The chain employs TRBV9 and TRBJ1-2; D is ambiguous. Germline V gives CDR1 SGDLS, CDR2 YYNGEE. The CDR3 covers 15 residues. The V gene lost 0 bases and the J gene lost 9 bases, with 18 bases spanning the gap. The CDR3 sequence: CASSVEDHTAFRYTF. The CDR3 nucleotides read TGTGCCAGCAGCGTAGAGGACCACACGGCGTTTCGCTACACCTTC. The variable domain in full, with the rest retrieved from reference TRBV9 and TRBJ1-2, is DSGVTQTPKHLITATGQRVTLRCSPRSGDLSVYWYQQSLDQGLQFLIQYYNGEERAKGNILERFSAQQFPDLHSELNLSSLELGDSALYFCASSVEDHTAFRYTFGSGTRLTVV.

This clonotype has a count of ten or more. V gene TRBV28 combines with J gene TRBJ2-3, with TRBD2 identical over 8 bases. V shed 6 bases, J shed 11 bases, and the junction held 7 bases outside the gene matches. The V gene's germline CDR1 is MDHEN and CDR2 SYDVKM. The length of the CDR3 is 12 residues. The CDR3 loop reads CASSSGTRVQYF. CDR3 sequence (DNA): TGTGCCAGCAGCTCCGGGACTAGAGTGCAGTATTTT.

This clonotype was seen at least ten times. The J gene is TRBJ2-1, the V gene TRBV5-5; no reliable D call. Germline V lookup: CDR1 SGHKS, CDR2 YYEKEE (reference sequence). The CDR3 runs 12 residues. Trimming left V 4 bases short and J 9 bases short, with 11 bases between. The CDR3 coding sequence is TGTGCCAGCAGCCGTTGGCCCGGTGAGCAGTTCTTC. It is translated as CASSRWPGEQFF.

This clonotype was counted between two and nine times. The V gene is TRBV27, the J gene TRBJ2-2; possible D gene TRBD2, 6 bases. Trimming shortened V by 7 bases and J by 0 bases, and 12 bases separated the two germline ends. Germline V gene sequence: CDR1 MNHEY, CDR2 SMNVEV (reference sequence). The CDR3 covers 15 residues. The CDR3 region has the DNA TGTGCCAGCACCTTTGGAGGGCCGAACACCGGGGAGCTGTTTTTT. It encodes CASTFGGPNTGELFF.

This clonotype was counted at least ten times. J is TRBJ2-1 and V is TRBV20-1; TRBD2 agrees at 7 bases. The CDR3 sequence is 11 residues long. The germline CDR1 and CDR2 sequences are DFQATT and SNEGSKA (reference sequence). The V gene end was trimmed by 7 bases and the J gene end by 4 bases; junction bases not matched to a gene: 1. In DNA form, the CDR3 reads TGCAGTGGGACTAGTTACAATGAGCAGTTCTTC. This gives the protein CSGTSYNEQFF.

This clonotype was seen at least ten times. The chain is built from TRBV6-5 and TRBJ1-5; no reliable D call. Germline CDR1 is MNHEY and CDR2 is SVGAGI. CDR3 length equals 14 residues. With 6 bases removed from V and 4 bases from J, the gap between germline ends came to 13 bases. The CDR3 DNA reads as TGTGCCAGCAGCCACCCCGGGTCGAATCAGCCCCAGCATTTT. Its translation: CASSHPGSNQPQHF.

Remarks on this clonotype: One base away lies a much larger clone, so this may be a sequencing read error. The chain combines TRBV20-1 with TRBJ1-1; D unclear. The CDR3 has 13 residues. Trimming removed 4 bases at V and 1 base at J, with 10 bases between. Per germline, CDR1 DFQATT and CDR2 SNEGSKA (reference sequence). The CDR3 DNA follows: TGCAGTGCTACGCGGGGTCCGAACACTGAAGCTTTCTTT. Protein: CSATRGPNTEAFF.

V gene TRBV5-6 combines with J gene TRBJ2-7; D may be TRBD1 (5 bases). V gave up 3 bases and J gave up 2 bases, with 12 bases separating them. CDR3 length: 14 residues. CDR1 is SGHDT, CDR2 YYEEEE, per germline. In nucleotides, the CDR3 is TGTGCCAGCAGCTCCGACACGGACACCTACGAGCAGTACTTC. The encoded protein is CASSSDTDTYEQYF.

The rearrangement uses TRBV27 and TRBJ1-6, with D possibly matching TRBD1 (6 bases). Between the trimmed V and J ends, which lost 4 bases and 9 bases, there was a span of 22 bases. CDR3 size: 17 residues. Germline CDR1 MNHEY, CDR2 SMNVEV (reference sequence). The CDR3 DNA is TGTGCCAGCAGTTCACCGACTTGGGGGGGCCCAATTTCACCCCTCCACTTT. The encoded protein is CASSSPTWGGPISPLHF.